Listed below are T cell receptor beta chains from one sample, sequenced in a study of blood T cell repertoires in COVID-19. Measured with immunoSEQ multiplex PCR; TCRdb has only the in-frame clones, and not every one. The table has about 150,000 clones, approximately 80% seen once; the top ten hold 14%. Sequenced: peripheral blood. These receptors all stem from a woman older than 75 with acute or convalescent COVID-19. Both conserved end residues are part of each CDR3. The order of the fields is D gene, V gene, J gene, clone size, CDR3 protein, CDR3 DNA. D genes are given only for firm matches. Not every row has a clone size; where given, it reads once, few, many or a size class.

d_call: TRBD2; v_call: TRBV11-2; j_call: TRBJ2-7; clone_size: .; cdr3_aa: CASSLEGTSLLVRSYEQYF; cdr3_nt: TGTGCCAGCAGCTTAGAAGGGACTAGCCTATTAGTGCGCTCCTACGAGCAGTACTTC
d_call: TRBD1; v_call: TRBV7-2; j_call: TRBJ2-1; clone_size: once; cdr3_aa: CASSFVGGRDEQFF; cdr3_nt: TGTGCCAGCAGCTTTGTAGGGGGCCGGGATGAGCAGTTCTTC
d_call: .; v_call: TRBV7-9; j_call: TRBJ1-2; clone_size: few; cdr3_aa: CASSEGNSANYGYTF; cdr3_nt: TGTGCCAGCAGCGAAGGTAACAGTGCTAACTATGGCTACACCTTC
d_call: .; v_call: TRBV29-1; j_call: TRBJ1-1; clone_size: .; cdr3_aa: CSVEEVRGTEAFF; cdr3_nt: TGCAGCGTTGAAGAGGTACGAGGCACTGAAGCTTTCTTT
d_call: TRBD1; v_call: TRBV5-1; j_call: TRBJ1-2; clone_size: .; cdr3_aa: CASSLGQGTNYGYTF; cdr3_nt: TGCGCCAGCAGCTTAGGACAGGGGACTAACTATGGCTACACCTTC
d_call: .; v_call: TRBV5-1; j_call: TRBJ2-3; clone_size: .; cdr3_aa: CASRPSPPTDTQYF; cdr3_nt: TGCGCCAGCCGCCCTAGTCCCCCCACAGATACGCAGTATTTT
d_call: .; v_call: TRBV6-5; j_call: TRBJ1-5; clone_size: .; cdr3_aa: CASIRQGSNQPQHF; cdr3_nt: TGTGCCAGCATAAGGCAGGGGAGCAATCAGCCCCAGCATTTT
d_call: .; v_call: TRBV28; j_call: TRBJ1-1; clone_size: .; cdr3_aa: CASSWNRVSTEAFF; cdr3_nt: TGTGCCAGCAGTTGGAACAGGGTTAGCACTGAAGCTTTCTTT
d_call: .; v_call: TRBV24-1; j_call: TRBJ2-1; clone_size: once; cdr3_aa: CATGDMTVNEQFF; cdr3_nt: TGTGCCACCGGTGATATGACAGTCAATGAGCAGTTCTTC
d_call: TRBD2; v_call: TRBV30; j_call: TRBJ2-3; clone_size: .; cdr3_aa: CAWSAGGDTQYF; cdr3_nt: TGTGCCTGGAGTGCGGGGGGGGATACGCAGTATTTT
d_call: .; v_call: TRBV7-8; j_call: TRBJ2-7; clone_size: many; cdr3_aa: CASSAIPGLGYEQYF; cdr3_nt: TGTGCCAGCAGCGCCATTCCGGGACTTGGATACGAGCAGTACTTC
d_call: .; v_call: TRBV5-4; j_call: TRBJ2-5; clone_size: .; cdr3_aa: CASSLVRRGQETQYF; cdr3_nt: TGTGCCAGCAGCTTGGTGAGAAGGGGGCAAGAGACCCAGTACTTC
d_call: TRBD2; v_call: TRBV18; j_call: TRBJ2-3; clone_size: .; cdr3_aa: CASSPPAREGTQYF; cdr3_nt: TGTGCCAGCTCACCACCAGCCCGGGAGGGAACGCAGTATTTT
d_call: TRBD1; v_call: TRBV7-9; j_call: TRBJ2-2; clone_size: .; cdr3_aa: CASSPRTGGASNTGELFF; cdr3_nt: TGTGCCAGCAGCCCCCGGACAGGGGGCGCTTCGAACACCGGGGAGCTGTTTTTT
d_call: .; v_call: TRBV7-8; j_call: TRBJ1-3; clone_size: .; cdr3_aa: CASSLAARRTGNTIYF; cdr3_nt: TGTGCCAGCAGCTTAGCTGCCCGGAGAACCGGAAACACCATATATTTT
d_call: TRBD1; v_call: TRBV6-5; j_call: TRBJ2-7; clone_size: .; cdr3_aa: CASSLPGQTYEQYF; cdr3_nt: TGTGCCAGCAGCCTGCCGGGACAGACCTACGAGCAGTACTTC
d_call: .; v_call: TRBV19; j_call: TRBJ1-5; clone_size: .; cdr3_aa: CASSIVGRRNSNQPQHF; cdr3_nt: TGTGCCAGTAGTATAGTTGGCAGGCGAAATAGCAATCAGCCCCAGCATTTT
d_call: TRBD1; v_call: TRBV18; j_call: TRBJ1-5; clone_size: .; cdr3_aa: CASSPYDRDQPQHF; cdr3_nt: TGTGCCAGCTCACCCTATGACAGGGATCAGCCCCAGCATTTT
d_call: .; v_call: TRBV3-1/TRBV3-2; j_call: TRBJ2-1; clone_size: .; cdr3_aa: CASSLGVGGEQFF; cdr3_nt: TGTGCCAGCAGCTTAGGAGTCGGAGGTGAGCAGTTCTTC
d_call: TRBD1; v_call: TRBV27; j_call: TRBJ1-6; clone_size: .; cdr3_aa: CASSSDRGGSPLHF; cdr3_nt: TGTGCCAGCAGTTCCGACAGGGGAGGCTCACCCCTCCACTTT
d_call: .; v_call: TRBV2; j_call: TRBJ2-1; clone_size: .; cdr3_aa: CASSYGPGEQFF; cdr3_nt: TGTGCCAGCAGTTATGGACCAGGGGAGCAGTTCTTC
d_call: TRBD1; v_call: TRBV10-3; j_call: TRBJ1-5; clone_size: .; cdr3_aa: CAISATGGNQPQHF; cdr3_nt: TGTGCCATCAGTGCGACAGGGGGCAATCAGCCCCAGCATTTT
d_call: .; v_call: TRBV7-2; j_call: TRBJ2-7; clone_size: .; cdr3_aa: CASSFTHGLASYEQYF; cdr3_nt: TGTGCCAGCAGCTTTACTCATGGACTCGCCTCCTACGAGCAGTACTTC
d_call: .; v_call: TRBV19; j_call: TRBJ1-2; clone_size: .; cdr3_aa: CASSIGGSGGYTF; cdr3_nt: TGTGCCAGTAGTATAGGAGGGTCCGGTGGCTACACCTTC
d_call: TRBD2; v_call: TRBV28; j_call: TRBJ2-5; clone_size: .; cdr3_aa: CASNQSGGAGTQYF; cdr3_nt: TGTGCCAGCAATCAAAGCGGGGGGGCTGGGACCCAGTACTTC
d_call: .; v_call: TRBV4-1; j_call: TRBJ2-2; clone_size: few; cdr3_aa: CASSQPLGGYTGELFF; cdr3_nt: TGCGCCAGCAGCCAGCCCCTGGGGGGTTACACCGGGGAGCTGTTTTTT
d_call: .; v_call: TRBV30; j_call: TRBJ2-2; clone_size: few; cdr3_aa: CAWSVAGEGGELFF; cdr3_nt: TGTGCCTGGAGTGTAGCGGGTGAAGGCGGGGAGCTGTTTTTT
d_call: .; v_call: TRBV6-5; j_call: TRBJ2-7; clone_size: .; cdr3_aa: CASGGARDEQYF; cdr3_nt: TGTGCCAGCGGGGGGGCCAGGGACGAGCAGTACTTC